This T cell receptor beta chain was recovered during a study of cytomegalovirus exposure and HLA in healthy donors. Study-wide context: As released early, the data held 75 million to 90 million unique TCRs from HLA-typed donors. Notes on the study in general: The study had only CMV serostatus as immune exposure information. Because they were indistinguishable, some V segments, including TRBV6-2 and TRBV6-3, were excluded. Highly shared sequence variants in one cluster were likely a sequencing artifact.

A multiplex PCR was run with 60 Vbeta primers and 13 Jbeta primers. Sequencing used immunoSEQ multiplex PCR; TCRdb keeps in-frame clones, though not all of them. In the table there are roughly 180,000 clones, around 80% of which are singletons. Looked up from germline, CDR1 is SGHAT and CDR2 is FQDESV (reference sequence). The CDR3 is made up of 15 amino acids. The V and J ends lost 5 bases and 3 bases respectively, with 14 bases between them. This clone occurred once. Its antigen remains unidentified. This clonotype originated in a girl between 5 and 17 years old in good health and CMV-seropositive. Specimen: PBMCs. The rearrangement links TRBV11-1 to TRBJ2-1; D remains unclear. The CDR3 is CASSAGVVVYNEQFF. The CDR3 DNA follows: TGTGCCAGCAGCGCAGGCGTAGTCGTCTACAATGAGCAGTTCTTC.